A selection of T cell receptor beta chains follows, all from one sample in a study of cytomegalovirus exposure and HLA in healthy donors. Sequencing used immunoSEQ multiplex PCR; TCRdb keeps in-frame clones, though not all of them. The top ten hold 0.9% to 1% of the sample, which has 250,000 to 400,000 clones, 88% seen once. Sequenced input: PBMCs. The origin of the receptors is a man younger than 45 in good health and CMV-seronegative. CDR3s include the opening cysteine and the closing phenylalanine or tryptophan. D genes are given only for firm matches. The size field is filled for only some rows; it gives once, few, many or a size class.

d_gene: NA
abundance: NA
v_gene: TRBV2
len: 13
j_gene: TRBJ2-5
CDR3nt: TGTGCCAGCAGCGGGGACTACCAAGAGACCCAGTACTTC
CDR3aa: CASSGDYQETQYF

d_gene: TRBD1
abundance: NA
v_gene: TRBV6-5
len: 15
j_gene: TRBJ2-7
CDR3nt: TGTGCCAGCAGTCTTGGGACAGGGGGCCAATCCGAGCAGTACTTC
CDR3aa: CASSLGTGGQSEQYF

d_gene: TRBD1
abundance: NA
v_gene: TRBV6-5
len: 13
j_gene: TRBJ1-2
CDR3nt: TGTGCCAGCAGTACCGGGACAGACTATGGCTACACCTTC
CDR3aa: CASSTGTDYGYTF

d_gene: TRBD1
abundance: NA
v_gene: TRBV4-3
len: 16
j_gene: TRBJ2-3
CDR3nt: TGCGCCAGCAGCCAAGGGGACAGGGAAGGCACAGATACGCAGTATTTT
CDR3aa: CASSQGDREGTDTQYF

d_gene: NA
abundance: NA
v_gene: TRBV6-1
len: 13
j_gene: TRBJ1-2
CDR3nt: TGTGCCAGCAAATTCAGGGGAAGCTATGGCTACACCTTC
CDR3aa: CASKFRGSYGYTF

d_gene: NA
abundance: NA
v_gene: TRBV6-6
len: 15
j_gene: TRBJ1-5
CDR3nt: TGTGCCAGCAGTTACCAGGGTGGGGGCAATCAGCCCCAGCATTTT
CDR3aa: CASSYQGGGNQPQHF

d_gene: TRBD2
abundance: NA
v_gene: TRBV11-2
len: 16
j_gene: TRBJ2-2
CDR3nt: TGTGCCAGCAGCACAGGACTAGCGGGGGGAACCGGGGAGCTGTTTTTT
CDR3aa: CASSTGLAGGTGELFF

d_gene: NA
abundance: NA
v_gene: TRBV7-9
len: 16
j_gene: TRBJ1-2
CDR3nt: TGTGCCAGCACCTCAGGGCGGGAGCCCACTAACTATGGCTACACCTTC
CDR3aa: CASTSGREPTNYGYTF

d_gene: NA
abundance: NA
v_gene: TRBV5-4
len: 15
j_gene: TRBJ2-3
CDR3nt: TGTGCCAGCAGCTTGGCCGGGCGGGTCACAGATACGCAGTATTTT
CDR3aa: CASSLAGRVTDTQYF

d_gene: NA
abundance: NA
v_gene: TRBV19
len: 15
j_gene: TRBJ1-2
CDR3nt: TGTGCCAGTAGTATGGTCAGGGGCGAGGGGTATGGCTACACCTTC
CDR3aa: CASSMVRGEGYGYTF

d_gene: NA
abundance: NA
v_gene: TRBV27
len: 13
j_gene: TRBJ2-7
CDR3nt: TGTGCCAGCAGAAGGGTGGGGCTCTACGAGCAGTACTTC
CDR3aa: CASRRVGLYEQYF

d_gene: TRBD1
abundance: NA
v_gene: TRBV4-1
len: 20
j_gene: TRBJ1-5
CDR3nt: TGCGCCAGCAGCCAAGAACTAGGGGACAGGGAGTGGTATAGCAATCAGCCCCAGCATTTT
CDR3aa: CASSQELGDREWYSNQPQHF

d_gene: TRBD1
abundance: NA
v_gene: TRBV5-1
len: 15
j_gene: TRBJ1-5
CDR3nt: TGCGCCAGCAGCTTGGTTGGACAGGGTGATCAGCCCCAGCATTTT
CDR3aa: CASSLVGQGDQPQHF

d_gene: TRBD2
abundance: NA
v_gene: TRBV4-1
len: 17
j_gene: TRBJ2-5
CDR3nt: TGCGCCAGCAGCCTGCGACTAGCGGGGGGGCCCTTGGAGACCCAGTACTTC
CDR3aa: CASSLRLAGGPLETQYF

d_gene: TRBD1
abundance: NA
v_gene: TRBV13
len: 15
j_gene: TRBJ2-7
CDR3nt: TGTGCCAGCAGCTCAGGGACAGTCAGCTCCTACGAGCAGTACTTC
CDR3aa: CASSSGTVSSYEQYF

d_gene: NA
abundance: NA
v_gene: TRBV10-3
len: 14
j_gene: TRBJ1-1
CDR3nt: TGTGCCATCGGTGCCGGCGGCATGAACACTGAAGCTTTCTTT
CDR3aa: CAIGAGGMNTEAFF

d_gene: NA
abundance: NA
v_gene: TRBV5-8
len: 13
j_gene: TRBJ1-2
CDR3nt: TGTGCCAGCCGCGGGAGAGGAACCTATGGCTACACCTTC
CDR3aa: CASRGRGTYGYTF

d_gene: TRBD2
abundance: NA
v_gene: TRBV7-2
len: 14
j_gene: TRBJ2-2
CDR3nt: TGTGCCAGCAACGGGGGGTTGAACACCGGGGAGCTGTTTTTT
CDR3aa: CASNGGLNTGELFF

d_gene: TRBD1
abundance: NA
v_gene: TRBV4-1
len: 16
j_gene: TRBJ1-1
CDR3nt: TGCGCCAGCAGCCCGGCGACAGGGGGCTGGAACACTGAAGCTTTCTTT
CDR3aa: CASSPATGGWNTEAFF

d_gene: TRBD1
abundance: NA
v_gene: TRBV7-8
len: 19
j_gene: TRBJ1-1
CDR3nt: TGTGCCAGCAGCCTTTCCCCCCGACAGGGGATAGGTATGAACACTGAAGCTTTCTTT
CDR3aa: CASSLSPRQGIGMNTEAFF

d_gene: TRBD1
abundance: NA
v_gene: TRBV19
len: 13
j_gene: TRBJ2-7
CDR3nt: TGTGCCAGTAGGGACAGGGGAACTTACGAGCAGTACTTC
CDR3aa: CASRDRGTYEQYF

d_gene: NA
abundance: NA
v_gene: TRBV7-9
len: 11
j_gene: TRBJ2-1
CDR3nt: TGTGCCAGCAGCCTCAGTTATGAGCAGTTCTTC
CDR3aa: CASSLSYEQFF

d_gene: TRBD2
abundance: NA
v_gene: TRBV5-4
len: 14
j_gene: TRBJ2-7
CDR3nt: TGTGCCAGCACTCGGGGGGGCCGCTCCTACGAGCAGTACTTC
CDR3aa: CASTRGGRSYEQYF

d_gene: NA
abundance: once
v_gene: TRBV9
len: 17
j_gene: TRBJ2-1
CDR3nt: TGTGCCAGCAGCGTTTCCCCCGGACAGAGCTCCTACAATGAGCAGTTCTTC
CDR3aa: CASSVSPGQSSYNEQFF

d_gene: NA
abundance: once
v_gene: TRBV9
len: 16
j_gene: TRBJ2-2
CDR3nt: TGTGCCAGCAGCGTAGTTCCGGTGGGGGGTACCGGGGAGCTGTTTTTT
CDR3aa: CASSVVPVGGTGELFF

d_gene: NA
abundance: NA
v_gene: TRBV30
len: 14
j_gene: TRBJ1-1
CDR3nt: TGTGCCTGGAAACGCAGGGGAGTCAACACTGAAGCTTTCTTT
CDR3aa: CAWKRRGVNTEAFF

d_gene: NA
abundance: few
v_gene: TRBV15
len: 14
j_gene: TRBJ1-1
CDR3nt: TGTGCCACCAGCAGAGCAGGGGTGAACACTGAAGCTTTCTTT
CDR3aa: CATSRAGVNTEAFF

d_gene: NA
abundance: NA
v_gene: TRBV21-1
len: 16
j_gene: TRBJ1-4
CDR3nt: TGTGCCAGCAGCAATGACAGGGGGCCCAATAATGAAAAACTGTTTTTT
CDR3aa: CASSNDRGPNNEKLFF

d_gene: TRBD2
abundance: NA
v_gene: TRBV15
len: 20
j_gene: TRBJ2-2
CDR3nt: TGTGCCACCAGCAGAGATCTAGGTAGCGGGGGGGCCCCGAACACCGGGGAGCTGTTTTTT
CDR3aa: CATSRDLGSGGAPNTGELFF

d_gene: NA
abundance: NA
v_gene: TRBV25-1
len: 11
j_gene: TRBJ2-7
CDR3nt: TGTGCCACCGGGACAAGCTACGAGCAGTACTTC
CDR3aa: CATGTSYEQYF

d_gene: NA
abundance: NA
v_gene: TRBV7-9
len: 14
j_gene: TRBJ2-1
CDR3nt: TGTGCCAGCAGCCCACCCCTAGCGTACAATGAGCAGTTCTTC
CDR3aa: CASSPPLAYNEQFF

d_gene: NA
abundance: NA
v_gene: TRBV7-8
len: 14
j_gene: TRBJ2-7
CDR3nt: TGTGCCAGCAGCTTATACGGGTTATCCTACGAGCAGTACTTC
CDR3aa: CASSLYGLSYEQYF

d_gene: NA
abundance: once
v_gene: TRBV29-1
len: 16
j_gene: TRBJ2-7
CDR3nt: TGCAGCGTTGAAGACCCCAGGATGGGTGTTGCCTACGAGCAGTACTTC
CDR3aa: CSVEDPRMGVAYEQYF

d_gene: TRBD1
abundance: once
v_gene: TRBV6-1
len: 14
j_gene: TRBJ1-2
CDR3nt: TGTGCCAGCAGTGAAATTGGACAGGTGTATGGCTACACCTTC
CDR3aa: CASSEIGQVYGYTF

d_gene: NA
abundance: NA
v_gene: TRBV5-1
len: 15
j_gene: TRBJ2-7
CDR3nt: TGCGCCAGCGCGCCTTGGGGACTGGAGACCTACGAGCAGTACTTC
CDR3aa: CASAPWGLETYEQYF

d_gene: NA
abundance: NA
v_gene: TRBV18
len: 15
j_gene: TRBJ1-5
CDR3nt: TGTGCCAGCTCACCAAGAGAAGTTAGCAATCAGCCCCAGCATTTT
CDR3aa: CASSPREVSNQPQHF

d_gene: NA
abundance: NA
v_gene: TRBV11-2
len: 13
j_gene: TRBJ2-5
CDR3nt: TGTGCCAGCAGCTTAGGGTCTGAGGAGACCCAGTACTTC
CDR3aa: CASSLGSEETQYF

d_gene: NA
abundance: NA
v_gene: TRBV11-2
len: 15
j_gene: TRBJ1-5
CDR3nt: TGTGCCAGCAGCCCCTTCGTTTCAGAAAATCAGCCCCAGCATTTT
CDR3aa: CASSPFVSENQPQHF

d_gene: TRBD1
abundance: NA
v_gene: TRBV7-9
len: 15
j_gene: TRBJ2-5
CDR3nt: TGTGCCAGCAGCTTAGTAGTAGGGGGCACTGAGACCCAGTACTTC
CDR3aa: CASSLVVGGTETQYF

d_gene: NA
abundance: NA
v_gene: TRBV5-4
len: 15
j_gene: TRBJ2-3
CDR3nt: TGTGCCAGCAGCTTGCTTACAGGGAGGGGGAATACGCAGTATTTT
CDR3aa: CASSLLTGRGNTQYF

d_gene: NA
abundance: NA
v_gene: TRBV18
len: 15
j_gene: TRBJ2-3
CDR3nt: TGTGCCAGCTCACCAAGTTCGTCAGGACAAGATACGCAGTATTTT
CDR3aa: CASSPSSSGQDTQYF

d_gene: TRBD1
abundance: NA
v_gene: TRBV7-9
len: 12
j_gene: TRBJ1-1
CDR3nt: TGTGCCAGCAGTTCAGGGGGTACTGAAGCTTTCTTT
CDR3aa: CASSSGGTEAFF

d_gene: NA
abundance: NA
v_gene: TRBV9
len: 13
j_gene: TRBJ1-2
CDR3nt: TGTGCCAGCAGAGGACAGAGGATCTATGGCTACACCTTC
CDR3aa: CASRGQRIYGYTF

d_gene: NA
abundance: NA
v_gene: TRBV6-6
len: 14
j_gene: TRBJ2-7
CDR3nt: TGTGCCATCGATCCCGGGGGAGATCGGGACGAGCAGTACTTC
CDR3aa: CAIDPGGDRDEQYF

d_gene: NA
abundance: NA
v_gene: TRBV7-9
len: 17
j_gene: TRBJ2-7
CDR3nt: TGTGCCAGCAGCTTAGGAGAAACAGGGGGGGACTCCTACGAGCAGTACTTC
CDR3aa: CASSLGETGGDSYEQYF

d_gene: NA
abundance: few
v_gene: TRBV27
len: 14
j_gene: TRBJ2-7
CDR3nt: TGTGCCAGCAGTTCGCAGGGGTCCTTCGACGAGCAGTACTTC
CDR3aa: CASSSQGSFDEQYF

d_gene: NA
abundance: NA
v_gene: TRBV6-5
len: 14
j_gene: TRBJ2-5
CDR3nt: TGTGCCAGCAGTTACGCGAAATACCAAGAGACCCAGTACTTC
CDR3aa: CASSYAKYQETQYF

d_gene: TRBD1
abundance: NA
v_gene: TRBV18
len: 15
j_gene: TRBJ1-4
CDR3nt: TGTGCCAGCTCACCGTACCGGGGACAGGAAGAAAAGCTGTTTTTT
CDR3aa: CASSPYRGQEEKLFF

d_gene: NA
abundance: NA
v_gene: TRBV2
len: 12
j_gene: TRBJ1-1
CDR3nt: TGTGCCAGCAGCCAAACAGGGCCTGAAGCTTTCTTT
CDR3aa: CASSQTGPEAFF

d_gene: NA
abundance: NA
v_gene: TRBV2
len: 11
j_gene: TRBJ2-1
CDR3nt: TGTGCCAGCAGTGTATACAATGAGCAGTTCTTC
CDR3aa: CASSVYNEQFF

d_gene: NA
abundance: NA
v_gene: TRBV19
len: 14
j_gene: TRBJ2-7
CDR3nt: TGTGCCAGTAGTTTTGACATCGAGACCTACGAGCAGTACTTC
CDR3aa: CASSFDIETYEQYF

d_gene: TRBD1
abundance: NA
v_gene: TRBV2
len: 15
j_gene: TRBJ2-2
CDR3nt: TGTGCCAGCAAGGACAGGGAATCGTACACCGGGGAGCTGTTTTTT
CDR3aa: CASKDRESYTGELFF

d_gene: NA
abundance: NA
v_gene: TRBV18
len: 16
j_gene: TRBJ2-3
CDR3nt: TGTGCCAGCTCCAAATTTAGCGGAGGAGGCACAGATACGCAGTATTTT
CDR3aa: CASSKFSGGGTDTQYF

d_gene: TRBD2
abundance: NA
v_gene: TRBV30
len: 18
j_gene: TRBJ2-6
CDR3nt: TGTGCCTGGAGTGTACCGGTGGGAGGGCTCTCTGGGGCCAACGTCCTGACTTTC
CDR3aa: CAWSVPVGGLSGANVLTF

d_gene: TRBD2
abundance: NA
v_gene: TRBV11-2
len: 15
j_gene: TRBJ2-3
CDR3nt: TGTGCCAGCAGCTTAGCCGGGGGGGCCCCAGATACGCAGTATTTT
CDR3aa: CASSLAGGAPDTQYF

d_gene: TRBD2
abundance: NA
v_gene: TRBV7-9
len: 14
j_gene: TRBJ2-5
CDR3nt: TGTGCCAGCAGCTTAGCGGGGGGGCAAGAGACCCAGTACTTC
CDR3aa: CASSLAGGQETQYF

d_gene: TRBD1
abundance: NA
v_gene: TRBV14
len: 15
j_gene: TRBJ1-1
CDR3nt: TGTGCCAGCAGCCCCTGGGGACAGGGAAGCACTGAAGCTTTCTTT
CDR3aa: CASSPWGQGSTEAFF

d_gene: TRBD1
abundance: NA
v_gene: TRBV7-2
len: 17
j_gene: TRBJ1-2
CDR3nt: TGTGCCAGCAGCTTAGTTTTCCACCCCGACAGGGGTGATGGCTACACCTTC
CDR3aa: CASSLVFHPDRGDGYTF

d_gene: TRBD1
abundance: NA
v_gene: TRBV7-2
len: 13
j_gene: TRBJ2-1
CDR3nt: TGTGCCAGCAGCTTAGTGGGACAGGGAGAGCAGTTCTTC
CDR3aa: CASSLVGQGEQFF